This T cell receptor beta chain was retrieved from a study of blood T cell repertoires in COVID-19. Study-level background: The cDNA or gDNA used as material had been derived from T cells, B-cell-depleted T cells, or PBMCs.

The CDR3 is made up of 15 amino acids. Trimming removed 3 bases from V and 2 bases from J; junction bases left unmatched: 6. CDR1 and CDR2 (germline): KGHSH, LQKENI. This clone was counted a single time. How the authors handled the data: Cell counts per sample came from amplifying reference gene primers. TCRdb's copy holds only in-frame clones and misses some; the assay was immunoSEQ multiplex PCR. Clone size and the V and J calls come from that table; the DNA yielded D and trimming. The data contain fewer than 300,000 clones, about four fifths of them singletons. V and J are TRBV18 and TRBJ2-5, with 7 bases lining up with TRBD1. The sequence was collected from a human donor with COVID-19, enrolled during active disease. The donor label of this sample is uncertain. Sequencing used peripheral blood. In DNA, the CDR3 is TGTGCCAGCTCACCGTCGCAGGGGGATCAAGAGACCCAGTACTTC. Translating gives CASSPSQGDQETQYF.